This passage covers 6 T cell receptor beta chains from one sample sequenced in a study of T-cell reconstitution after alpha-beta-depleted transplantation in children. It was with unique molecular identifiers that the TCRbeta library was prepared. One entry per CDR3 protein results from TCRdb running MiXCR on the PCR reads. This table holds tens of thousands of distinct CDR3 sequences, 4% to 5% found once. Sequencing was performed on PBMCs, mostly from graft donor cells, taken 180 days after TCRalphabeta/CD19-depleted stem cell transplant. The receptors were gathered from a boy under two years old who had a stem cell transplant for acute myeloid leukemia, so the T cells may come from the graft donor.

This clonotype has at least ten counts. The J gene is TRBJ1-1, the V gene TRBV12-3 or TRBV12-4; no firm D call. The CDR3 loop spans 13 amino acids. Trimming cost V 4 bases and J 2 bases, with 8 bases left between them. The CDR3 reads CASSYGSNTEAFF. The CDR3, as DNA: TGTGCCAGCAGTTATGGTTCAAACACTGAAGCTTTCTTT.

This clonotype was counted many times. J is TRBJ2-1 and V is TRBV7-2, with TRBD2 matching 11 bases. The V and J ends lost 2 bases and 6 bases, in that order; junction bases with no gene match: 12. The CDR3 contains 18 residues. The V gene's germline CDR1 is SGHTA and CDR2 FQGNSA. The CDR3 protein is CASSLKTGASGGTNEQFF. CDR3 nucleotides: TGTGCCAGCAGCTTAAAGACTGGGGCTAGCGGGGGGACCAATGAGCAGTTCTTC.

This clonotype has at least ten counts. DNA for the CDR3: TGCGCCAGCAGTCTCCGACAGTTCTCCTACGAGCAGTACGTC. Translated: CASSLRQFSYEQYV. The genes are TRBV23-1 and TRBJ2-7, with D maybe TRBD1 (5 bases). TRBV23-1 is reported as an ORF; its role is uncertain. V was shortened by 4 bases and J by 0 bases, with 10 bases between the two germline ends. The CDR3 contains 14 residues.

This clonotype was seen many times. V is TRBV18 and J is TRBJ1-1, with no clear D. V lost 1 base and J 2 bases, leaving 8 bases between the germline ends. The CDR3 length is 14 residues. Germline-derived CDR1 and CDR2 are KGHSH and LQKENI. CDR3 protein: CASSPQEGNTEAFF. CDR3 nucleotides: TGTGCCAGCTCACCACAGGAAGGAAACACTGAAGCTTTCTTT.

This clonotype was counted at least ten times. This chain connects TRBV19 to TRBJ1-2; possibly TRBD1 for D (5 bases). Germline CDR1 and CDR2: LNHDA and SQIVND (reference sequence). Trimming stripped 7 bases from V and 4 bases from J, with 13 bases between. The CDR3 extends over 13 amino acids. For the CDR3, the DNA is TGTGCCAGTACTGAGGGGCCGGGCTATGGCTACACCTTC. Protein sequence: CASTEGPGYGYTF. The full variable domain, in which reference TRBV19 and TRBJ1-2 provide the parts outside the CDR3, is DGGITQSPKYLFRKEGQNVTLSCEQNLNHDAMYWYRQDPGQGLRLIYYSQIVNDFQKGDIAEGYSVSREKKESFPLTVTSAQKNPTAFYLCASTEGPGYGYTFGSGTRLTVV.

This clonotype was recorded at least ten times. The chain has TRBV5-5 and TRBJ2-5, with D perhaps TRBD2 (6 bases). The CDR3 sequence is 14 residues long. V lost 1 base to trimming and J lost 2 bases, with 9 bases between them. Germline V gene data show CDR1 as SGHKS and CDR2 as YYEKEE (reference sequence). The CDR3 protein is CASSLRGIQETQYF. DNA for the CDR3: TGTGCCAGCAGCTTGCGGGGGATTCAAGAGACCCAGTACTTC.